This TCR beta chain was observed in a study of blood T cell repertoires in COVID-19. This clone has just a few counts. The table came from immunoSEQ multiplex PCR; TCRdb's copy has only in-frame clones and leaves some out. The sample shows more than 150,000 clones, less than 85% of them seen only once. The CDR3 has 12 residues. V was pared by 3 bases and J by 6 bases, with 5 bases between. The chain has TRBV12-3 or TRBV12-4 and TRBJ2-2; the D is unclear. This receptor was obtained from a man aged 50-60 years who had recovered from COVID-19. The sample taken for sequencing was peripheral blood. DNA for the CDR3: TGTGCCAGCAGTTTTTTCTCCGGGGAGCTGTTTTTT. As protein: CASSFFSGELFF.